What follows is one T cell receptor (beta chain) and its context. Its target is unknown. Germline loops: CDR1 ENHRY, CDR2 SYGVKD. The CDR3 contains 14 residues. Trimming took off 9 bases at V and 5 bases at J, with 19 bases between the two ends. These data are taken from a study of neoadjuvant nivolumab and ipilimumab in lung cancer. Across the study: The combination arm added day-1 ipilimumab 1 mg/kg to nivolumab 3 mg/kg on days 1, 15, 29.

The method was immunoSEQ multiplex PCR; TCRdb's version includes in-frame clones alone and lacks a portion of them. The sample records under 15,000 clones, 95% being singletons. General study points: From pretherapy to surgery, tumor richness and clonality rose with dual therapy. Compared with tumor-adjacent uninvolved lung, resected tumors showed greater richness and clonality. Only a single major-pathologic-response sample was available for clonality analysis.

V and J are TRBV10-3 and TRBJ2-5, with D tentatively TRBD2 (6 bases). This sequence originates from an adult with non-small cell lung cancer. Material: peripheral blood, obtained after neoadjuvant nivolumab, alone or with ipilimumab, at or shortly before surgery. The CDR3 DNA sequence: TGTGCCATGGGGCGACAGTCTGGGGGGGAGACCCAGTACTTC. Translated, it gives CAMGRQSGGETQYF.